Below are 11 T cell receptor beta chains sequenced from a single sample in a study of blood T cell repertoires in COVID-19. TCRdb's copy holds only in-frame clones and misses some; the assay was immunoSEQ multiplex PCR. This sample has over 65,000 clones; just over 85% occur once, and the top ten carry 25% to 30%. The source material was peripheral blood. The receptors derive from a man between 45 and 60 years old with active or convalescent COVID-19.

This chain uses TRBV6-2 or TRBV6-3 with TRBJ2-7; tentative D call: TRBD1 (5 bases). The V end lost 2 bases, the J end lost 4 bases, and 15 bases lay between the germline ends. This CDR3 is 15 amino acids long. Looked up from germline, CDR1 is MNHEY and CDR2 is SVGEGT. The chain's CDR3 is CASSYETSTAYEQYF. The CDR3 DNA is TGTGCCAGCAGTTACGAAACCTCGACAGCATACGAGCAGTACTTC.

This clone was found a few times. The chain links TRBV5-5 to TRBJ2-5, with D possibly TRBD2 on 6 matching bases. The CDR3 is 14 amino acids. The V gene lost 6 bases and the J gene lost 5 bases, with 17 bases spanning the gap. Germline loops: CDR1 SGHKS, CDR2 YYEKEE (reference sequence). The CDR3, as DNA: TGTGCCAGCATAACCGGAGGGGTAATGGAGACCCAGTACTTC. Its protein product is CASITGGVMETQYF.

The chain combines TRBV30 with TRBJ2-3, with 9 bases matching TRBD1. This CDR3 region has 14 residues. The germline V gene has CDR1 GTSNPN and CDR2 SVGIG (reference sequence). Trimming at V came to 3 bases and at J to 2 bases, leaving 3 bases not matched to a gene. The CDR3 is CAWRGDRATDTQYF. The CDR3 bases are TGTGCCTGGAGGGGGGACAGGGCCACAGATACGCAGTATTTT.

The chain couples TRBV19 to TRBJ2-1; tentative D call: TRBD2 (6 bases). Germline V gene data show CDR1 as LNHDA and CDR2 as SQIVND (reference sequence). The CDR3 contains 17 residues. The V gene lost 2 bases and the J gene lost 5 bases, with 19 bases spanning the gap. The CDR3 region has the DNA TGTGCCAGTAGTATACCGGGACTCCCTCTTTACCACAATGAGCAGTTCTTC. Translated: CASSIPGLPLYHNEQFF.

V gene TRBV6-5 combines with J gene TRBJ2-7; TRBD2 matches at 9 bases. J was trimmed by 4 bases and V by 1 base; bases with no gene match: 5. The CDR3 spans 15 residues. CDR1 MNHEY and CDR2 SVGAGI come from the germline V gene. The CDR3 nucleotides are TGTGCCAGCAGTTACTTCGCGGGAGGGCCATACGAGCAGTACTTC. Amino acid sequence: CASSYFAGGPYEQYF.

The chain is built from TRBV5-5 and TRBJ1-4; 12 bases fit TRBD1. V lost 4 bases to trimming and J lost 8 bases; unmatched junction nucleotides: 6. This CDR3 contains 15 residues. CDR1 and CDR2 from the germline V gene are SGHKS and YYEKEE (reference sequence). The CDR3 loop reads CASSVSGTGGEKLFF. The CDR3 DNA reads TGTGCCAGCAGCGTCTCCGGGACAGGGGGCGAAAAACTGTTTTTT. The full variable domain, with the rest looked up from reference TRBV5-5 and TRBJ1-4, is DAGVTQSPTHLIKTRGQQVTLRCSPISGHKSVSWYQQVLGQGPQFIFQYYEKEERGRGNFPDRFSARQFPNYSSELNVNALLLGDSALYLCASSVSGTGGEKLFFGSGTQLSVL.

CDR3 DNA sequence: TGCGCCAGCAGCTTGCAGTCTAGCGGGGGGGACGAGCAGTACTTC. It specifies CASSLQSSGGDEQYF. V is TRBV5-1 and J is TRBJ2-7; TRBD2 matches 12 bases. V lost 1 base to trimming and J lost 5 bases; unmatched junction nucleotides: 4. Germline CDR1 and CDR2: SGHRS and YFSETQ. The CDR3 consists of 15 residues.

CDR3 nucleotide sequence: TGTGCCAGCACCCTACCCCCCCTAGATACGCAGTATTTT. It encodes CASTLPPLDTQYF. The V gene is TRBV5-6, the J gene TRBJ2-3; D is unresolved. Trimming shortened V by 6 bases and J by 5 bases, and 13 bases separated the two germline ends. Germline CDR1 reads SGHDT; CDR2 reads YYEEEE. This CDR3 spans 13 amino acids.

This chain links TRBV28 with TRBJ1-5; no firm D call. Germline-derived CDR1 and CDR2 are MDHEN and SYDVKM. V lost 7 bases and J 3 bases, leaving 16 bases between the germline ends. This CDR3 region has 15 residues. CDR3: CASTPSQIFNQPQHF. CDR3 sequence (DNA): TGTGCCAGCACCCCGTCGCAGATCTTCAATCAGCCCCAGCATTTT.

The rearrangement uses TRBV6-5 and TRBJ2-7; 7 nucleotides line up with TRBD2. Germline lookup yields CDR1 MNHEY and CDR2 SVGAGI. V lost 7 bases and J lost 7; bases outside the gene matches: 13. The CDR3 covers 14 residues. In DNA, the CDR3 is TGTGCCAGCACCCCGGGGCAGACCGGGAGGGAGCAGTACTTC. Translating it yields CASTPGQTGREQYF.

The chain has TRBV9 and TRBJ1-1; 9 nucleotides match TRBD1. This CDR3 region has 14 residues. Germline-derived CDR1 and CDR2 are SGDLS and YYNGEE. Germline trimming cut 1 base from V and 8 bases from J; bases unmatched to any gene: 6. The CDR3 reads CASSVLQGAVEAFF. The CDR3 DNA reads as TGTGCCAGCAGCGTACTACAGGGGGCCGTAGAAGCTTTCTTT.